This T cell receptor (beta chain) was recorded in a study of tumor T cells in aggressive B-cell lymphoma. Germline values: CDR1 SQVTM, CDR2 ANQGSEA. The V end was cut by 4 bases, the J end by 0 bases, with 4 bases between. The CDR3 extends over 11 amino acids. TCRdb keeps only in-frame clones here, not all; method: immunoSEQ multiplex PCR. The table records about 850 clones, over 75% of them present only once. This clonotype was obtained from an adult with diffuse large B cell lymphoma. The sequenced material came from tumor tissue. This rearrangement joins TRBV29-1 to TRBJ2-7, with D uncertain. Here the CDR3 reads CSVGSSYEQYF. In DNA form, the CDR3 reads TGCAGCGTTGGCAGCTCCTACGAGCAGTACTTC.